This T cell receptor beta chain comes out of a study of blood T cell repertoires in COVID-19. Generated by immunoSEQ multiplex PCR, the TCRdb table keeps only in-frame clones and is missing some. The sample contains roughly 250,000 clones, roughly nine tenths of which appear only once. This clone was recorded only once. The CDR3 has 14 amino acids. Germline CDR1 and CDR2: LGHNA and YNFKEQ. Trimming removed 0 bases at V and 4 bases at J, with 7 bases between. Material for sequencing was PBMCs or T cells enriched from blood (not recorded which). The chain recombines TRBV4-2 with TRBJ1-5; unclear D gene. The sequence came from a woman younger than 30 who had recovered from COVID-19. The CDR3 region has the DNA TGTGCCAGCAGCCAAGACACCAGAAATCAGCCCCAGCATTTT. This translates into CASSQDTRNQPQHF.